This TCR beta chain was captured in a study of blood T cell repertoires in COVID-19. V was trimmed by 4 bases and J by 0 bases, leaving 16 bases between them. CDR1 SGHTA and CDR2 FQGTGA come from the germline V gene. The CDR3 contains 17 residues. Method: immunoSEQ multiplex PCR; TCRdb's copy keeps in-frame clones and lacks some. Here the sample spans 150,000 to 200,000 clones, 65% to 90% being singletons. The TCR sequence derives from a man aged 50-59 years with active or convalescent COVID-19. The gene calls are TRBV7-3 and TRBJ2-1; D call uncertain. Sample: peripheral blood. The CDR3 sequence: CASSSIPTSSSYNEQFF. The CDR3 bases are TGTGCCAGCAGCTCAATCCCCACGTCGAGCTCCTACAATGAGCAGTTCTTC.